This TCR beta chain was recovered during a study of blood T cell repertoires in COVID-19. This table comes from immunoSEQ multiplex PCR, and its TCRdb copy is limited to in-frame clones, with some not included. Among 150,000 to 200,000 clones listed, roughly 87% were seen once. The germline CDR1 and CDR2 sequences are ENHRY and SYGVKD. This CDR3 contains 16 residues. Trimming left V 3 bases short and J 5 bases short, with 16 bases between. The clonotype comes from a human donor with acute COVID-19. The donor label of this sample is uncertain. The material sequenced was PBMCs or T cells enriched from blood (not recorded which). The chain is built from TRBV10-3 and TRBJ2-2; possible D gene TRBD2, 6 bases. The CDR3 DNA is TGTGCCATCAGTGATCCCCCCCAGGGAGGAACCGGGGAGCTGTTTTTT. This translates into CAISDPPQGGTGELFF.